The entry that follows covers one TCR beta chain sequence. This specimen belongs to a study of blood T cell repertoires in COVID-19. Study at large: From T cells, B-cell-depleted T cells, or PBMCs came the material, which was cDNA or gDNA.

This table comes from immunoSEQ multiplex PCR, and its TCRdb copy is limited to in-frame clones, with some not included. The data contain 95,000 to 150,000 clones, 87% of them seen just once; the ten biggest clones take up 25% to 35%. This CDR3 comprises 16 residues. Trimming cost V 0 bases and J 6 bases, with 15 bases left between them. Germline V lookup: CDR1 LGHNA, CDR2 YNFKEQ. The specimen was peripheral blood. This sequence was found in a woman in her 70s with acute or convalescent COVID-19. The gene calls are TRBV4-2 and TRBJ1-5, with D hard to call. This CDR3 is CASSQDTRGGVQPQHF. Written as DNA, the CDR3 is TGTGCCAGCAGCCAAGATACCCGGGGTGGGGTTCAGCCCCAGCATTTT.